These T cell receptor beta chains were read from a single sample in a study of shared clonotypes between healthy human individuals. Clones were read by immunoSEQ multiplex PCR, and TCRdb kept only the in-frame ones, dropping some. The sample includes some 2.4 million clones, 93% of them seen just once. Material: naive CD4+ T cells from PBMCs. These receptors came from a man aged 18 to 29 in good health. Some clones in this sample may be carry-over from other donors' samples. Both conserved end residues are part of each CDR3. D genes are given only for firm matches. Not all rows give a size; the values are once, few, many and, for expanded clones, a class.

>TRBJ2-1|TRBV30|-|-
CAWEPGGVGNEQFF
TGTGCCTGGGAACCTGGGGGAGTCGGCAATGAGCAGTTCTTC
>TRBJ1-2|TRBV4-1|-|-
CASSQWGQQNGYTF
TGCGCCAGCAGCCAATGGGGGCAGCAGAACGGCTACACCTTC
>TRBJ1-2|TRBV10-3|TRBD1|-
CAISPQGSNYGYTF
TGTGCCATCAGCCCACAGGGGTCGAACTATGGCTACACCTTC
>TRBJ2-1|TRBV10-1|-|once
CASSPRTGNEQFF
TGCGCCAGCAGTCCCAGAACCGGGAATGAGCAGTTCTTC
>TRBJ2-1|TRBV7-9|TRBD2|-
CASSLFVSGANEQFF
TGTGCCAGCAGCTTGTTTGTTAGCGGGGCCAATGAGCAGTTCTTC
>TRBJ2-7|TRBV6-5|TRBD2|-
CASSYSMVAGSNEQYF
TGTGCCAGCAGTTACTCGATGGTAGCGGGATCGAACGAGCAGTACTTC
>TRBJ1-1|TRBV19|-|once
CASSIRPTEAFF
TGTGCCAGTAGTATACGGCCCACTGAAGCCTTCTTT
>TRBJ1-1|TRBV28|-|-
CASRVGQGYTEAFF
TGTGCCAGCAGAGTCGGACAAGGGTACACTGAAGCTTTCTTT
>TRBJ1-1|TRBV7-9|TRBD1|-
CASSLRQGGGAFF
TGTGCCAGCAGCTTGAGACAGGGCGGGGGAGCTTTCTTT
>TRBJ2-2|TRBV30|-|-
CAWSVLGNTGELFF
TGTGCCTGGAGTGTATTGGGAAACACCGGGGAGCTGTTTTTT
>TRBJ1-5|TRBV5-1|-|-
CASSLEGPPVNQPQHF
TGCGCCAGCAGCTTGGAGGGCCCTCCTGTTAATCAGCCCCAGCATTTT
>TRBJ2-5|TRBV7-9|-|-
CASSPPFWARGGETQYF
TGTGCCAGCAGCCCACCTTTTTGGGCAAGGGGAGGAGAGACCCAGTACTTC
>TRBJ1-3|TRBV14|TRBD1|-
CASRKGAFLSSGNTIYF
TGTGCCAGCAGAAAGGGGGCCTTTCTGTCCTCTGGAAACACCATATATTTT
>TRBJ1-5|TRBV21-1|-|-
CASSKVVTAPPMGDQPQHF
TGTGCCAGCAGCAAAGTAGTTACAGCTCCTCCCATGGGCGATCAGCCCCAGCATTTT
>TRBJ2-1|TRBV29-1|-|-
CSVELRGASPRSYNEQFF
TGCAGCGTTGAACTCCGGGGCGCTTCTCCCCGCTCCTACAATGAGCAGTTCTTC
>TRBJ1-3|TRBV7-8|-|-
CASSLPRGGSGNTIYF
TGTGCCAGCAGCTTACCGAGGGGCGGCTCTGGAAACACCATATATTTT
>TRBJ2-7|TRBV18|-|-
CASSPRVDEQYF
TGTGCCAGCTCACCCAGGGTCGACGAGCAGTACTTC
>TRBJ2-1|TRBV25-1|-|-
CASSELGVGTYNEQFF
TGTGCCAGCAGTGAATTGGGAGTCGGCACCTACAATGAGCAGTTCTTC
>TRBJ2-1|TRBV5-1|TRBD2|once
CASSPRGLAGGYEQFF
TGCGCCAGCAGCCCCCGTGGACTAGCGGGAGGTTATGAGCAGTTCTTC
>TRBJ2-3|TRBV9|-|-
CASSVGSYTDTQYF
TGTGCCAGCAGCGTAGGTTCCTACACAGATACGCAGTATTTT
>TRBJ2-1|TRBV21-1|-|-
CASSNWDSHPYNEQFF
TGTGCCAGCAGCAACTGGGACAGCCACCCTTACAATGAGCAGTTCTTC
>TRBJ1-2|TRBV28|-|-
CASSLAGVSYGYTF
TGTGCCAGCAGTTTAGCAGGGGTGTCCTATGGCTACACCTTC
>TRBJ2-1|TRBV9|TRBD2|once
CASSVVPAGYNEQFF
TGTGCCAGCAGCGTAGTTCCAGCGGGGTACAATGAGCAGTTCTTC
>TRBJ1-1|TRBV6-6|TRBD1|-
CASRLDRGQNTEAFF
TGTGCCAGCAGACTAGACAGGGGCCAGAACACTGAAGCTTTCTTT